One and the same sample provided the 27 T cell receptor beta chains below, sequenced in a study of cytomegalovirus exposure and HLA in healthy donors. Primers for the PCR totalled 60 Vbeta and 13 Jbeta. Sequencing used immunoSEQ multiplex PCR; TCRdb keeps in-frame clones, though not all of them. This sample has more than 150,000 clones, with 82% found just once. The specimen was PBMCs. The receptors derive from a woman in her late teens or twenties in good health and CMV-seronegative.

The V and J genes are TRBV19 and TRBJ1-6; D call uncertain. Trimming removed 9 bases from V and 0 bases from J, with 9 bases in between. Germline loops: CDR1 LNHDA, CDR2 SQIVND (reference sequence). This CDR3 is built from 14 residues. The CDR3 DNA sequence: TGTGCCAGCCAATTCAGCTCCTATAATTCACCCCTCCACTTT. It translates to CASQFSSYNSPLHF.

A few counts support this clone. This chain uses TRBV6-1 with TRBJ2-7; 8 nucleotides match TRBD1. This CDR3 is built from 17 residues. Germline V gene sequence: CDR1 MNHNS, CDR2 SASEGT. V was clipped by 0 bases and J by 3 bases; unmatched bases: 10. Written as DNA, the CDR3 is TGTGCCAGCAGTGAAGCGCCTATGGACAGGGATCTCTACGAGCAGTACTTC. Translating it yields CASSEAPMDRDLYEQYF.

The CDR3 DNA sequence: TGTGCCAGCAGTTTATCCCCCCGGAGAAGCTCCTACGAGCAGTACTTC. Its protein is CASSLSPRRSSYEQYF. The rearrangement links TRBV27 to TRBJ2-7; D remains unclear. V was clipped by 0 bases and J by 0 bases, with 12 bases between them. This CDR3 spans 16 amino acids. CDR1 and CDR2 (germline): MNHEY, SMNVEV (reference sequence).

This clone was found a few times. The CDR3 region is CASSLASLNYGYTF. The DNA for the CDR3 is TGTGCCAGCAGCTTAGCTAGCCTTAACTATGGCTACACCTTC. This chain uses TRBV7-9 with TRBJ1-2; D is unresolved. This CDR3 spans 14 amino acids. CDR1 is SEHNR, CDR2 FQNEAQ, per germline (reference sequence). With 0 bases removed from V and 1 base from J, the gap between germline ends came to 6 bases.

This chain uses TRBV28 with TRBJ2-7; 7 bases match TRBD2. This CDR3 has 12 residues. Germline V CDR1 and CDR2: MDHEN, SYDVKM. V lost 10 bases to trimming and J lost 3 bases; unmatched junction nucleotides: 6. For the CDR3, the DNA is TGTGCCACCCTGGGGGAGGGCTACGAGCAGTACTTC. As protein: CATLGEGYEQYF. Full variable domain (missing parts from reference TRBV28 and TRBJ2-7): DVKVTQSSRYLVKRTGEKVFLECVQDMDHENMFWYRQDPGLGLRLIYFSYDVKMKEKGDIPEGYSVSREKKERFSLILESASTNQTSMYLCATLGEGYEQYFGPGTRLTVT.

This clone came up once. The chain has TRBV7-2 and TRBJ2-7; 7 nucleotides line up with TRBD1. This CDR3 is 13 amino acids long. Germline CDR1 SGHTA, CDR2 FQGNSA. V lost 5 bases, J lost 9 bases, and 10 bases stayed unmatched. This CDR3 reads CASSEQDRVAQYF. CDR3 nucleotides: TGTGCCAGCAGCGAACAAGACAGGGTTGCGCAGTACTTC.

This sequence joins TRBV2 and TRBJ1-1; tentative D call: TRBD1 (5 bases). This CDR3 comprises 13 residues. The germline CDR1 and CDR2 sequences are SNHLY and FYNNEI. V gave up 6 bases and J gave up 1 base, with 9 bases separating them. The CDR3 DNA reads TGTGCCAGCAGACGACAGAGGAACACTGAAGCTTTCTTT. This translates into CASRRQRNTEAFF.

This chain uses TRBV27 with TRBJ2-3; TRBD1 is a possible D gene (6 bases). V shed 2 bases and J shed 5 bases, with 17 bases lying between them. This CDR3 has 16 amino acids. From germline, CDR1 is MNHEY and CDR2 SMNVEV (reference sequence). CDR3 sequence reads: CASSLPVGQGIDTQYF. DNA for the CDR3: TGTGCCAGCAGTTTACCCGTGGGGCAGGGGATAGATACGCAGTATTTT.

The V and J genes are TRBV5-1 and TRBJ2-3; 7 bases agree with TRBD1. Trimming removed 5 bases from V and 2 bases from J; junction bases left unmatched: 11. Germline V gives CDR1 SGHRS, CDR2 YFSETQ. The CDR3 consists of 16 residues. In nucleotides, the CDR3 is TGCGCCAGCAGACCGATTACAGGGGCGTACACAGATACGCAGTATTTT. Encoded protein: CASRPITGAYTDTQYF. Full variable domain (rest looked up from reference TRBV5-1 and TRBJ2-3): KAGVTQTPRYLIKTRGQQVTLSCSPISGHRSVSWYQQTPGQGLQFLFEYFSETQRNKGNFPGRFSGRQFSNSRSEMNVSTLELGDSALYLCASRPITGAYTDTQYFGPGTRLTVL.

The chain recombines TRBV19 with TRBJ1-4, with D maybe TRBD1 (5 bases). V gave up 3 bases and J gave up 8 bases, with 16 bases separating them. The germline CDR1 and CDR2 sequences are LNHDA and SQIVND (reference sequence). The CDR3 has 15 amino acids. CDR3 sequence reads: CASSMTVTRNEKLFF. The CDR3 bases are TGTGCCAGTAGTATGACAGTTACGCGTAACGAAAAACTGTTTTTT. The full variable domain, completed using reference TRBV19 and TRBJ1-4, is DGGITQSPKYLFRKEGQNVTLSCEQNLNHDAMYWYRQDPGQGLRLIYYSQIVNDFQKGDIAEGYSVSREKKESFPLTVTSAQKNPTAFYLCASSMTVTRNEKLFFGSGTQLSVL.

The chain has TRBV14 and TRBJ2-1; 10 bases line up with TRBD2. The V gene end was trimmed by 4 bases and the J gene end by 1 base; junction bases not matched to a gene: 7. The V gene's germline CDR1 is SGHDN and CDR2 FVKESK. There are 17 residues in the CDR3. CDR3 loop: CASSRTSGPLSYNEQFF. Written as DNA, the CDR3 is TGTGCCAGCAGCCGGACTAGCGGTCCCCTTTCCTACAATGAGCAGTTCTTC. Full variable domain (remainder filled in from reference TRBV14 and TRBJ2-1): EAGVTQFPSHSVIEKGQTVTLRCDPISGHDNLYWYRRVMGKEIKFLLHFVKESKQDESGMPNNRFLAERTGGTYSTLKVQPAELEDSGVYFCASSRTSGPLSYNEQFFGPGTRLTVL.

V usage is TRBV28 and J usage is TRBJ1-2, with D perhaps TRBD1 (6 bases). Germline lookup yields CDR1 MDHEN and CDR2 SYDVKM. Trimming took off 5 bases at V and 6 bases at J, with 13 bases between the two ends. This CDR3 spans 13 amino acids. CDR3 protein: CASSPSGEDGYTF. The CDR3 bases are TGTGCCAGCAGTCCCTCAGGGGAAGATGGCTACACCTTC.

This clone was recorded a few times. The rearrangement joins TRBV28 to TRBJ1-1, with TRBD1 matching over 8 bases. This CDR3 has 14 residues. The V gene end was trimmed by 6 bases and the J gene end by 5 bases; junction bases not matched to a gene: 8. The germline CDR1 and CDR2 sequences are MDHEN and SYDVKM. The CDR3 reads CASRLTGGGTEAFF. In DNA, the CDR3 is TGTGCCAGCAGGCTAACAGGGGGGGGAACTGAAGCTTTCTTT.

The chain is built from TRBV7-9 and TRBJ2-1, with 8 positions matching TRBD2. The germline CDR1 and CDR2 sequences are SEHNR and FQNEAQ (reference sequence). The CDR3 covers 13 residues. The junction had 4 bases not matched to a gene; V was cut back by 6 bases and J by 6 bases. CDR3 residues: CASRSLAANEQFF. The CDR3 DNA reads as TGTGCCAGCAGGTCACTAGCGGCCAATGAGCAGTTCTTC. The full variable domain, in which reference TRBV7-9 and TRBJ2-1 provide the parts outside the CDR3, is DTGVSQNPRHKITKRGQNVTFRCDPISEHNRLYWYRQTLGQGPEFLTYFQNEAQLEKSRLLSDRFSAERPKGSFSTLEIQRTEQGDSAMYLCASRSLAANEQFFGPGTRLTVL.

V usage is TRBV15 and J usage is TRBJ2-3; D gene ambiguous. The germline V gene encodes CDR1 LNHNV and CDR2 YYDKDF (reference sequence). V gave up 1 base and J gave up 4 bases, with 9 bases separating them. The CDR3 spans 14 residues. The CDR3 loop is CATSRVGLADTQYF. The CDR3 DNA reads TGTGCCACCAGCAGAGTTGGCCTCGCAGATACGCAGTATTTT. The complete variable domain, with remaining parts taken from reference TRBV15 and TRBJ2-3, reads DAMVIQNPRYQVTQFGKPVTLSCSQTLNHNVMYWYQQKSSQAPKLLFHYYDKDFNNEADTPDNFQSRRPNTSFCFLDIRSPGLGDTAMYLCATSRVGLADTQYFGPGTRLTVL.

V and J are TRBV9 and TRBJ2-6; D is perhaps TRBD1 (6 bases). Trimming took 0 bases from V and 0 from J, leaving 13 bases between them. Germline CDR1 and CDR2: SGDLS and YYNGEE. CDR3 length: 18 amino acids. The CDR3 DNA is TGTGCCAGCAGCGTAGGCCAGGGGTCCCTCTCTGGGGCCAACGTCCTGACTTTC. Residues: CASSVGQGSLSGANVLTF.

Note on this clone: Distinct nucleotide sequences in the sample also encode this CDR3. V usage is TRBV5-1 and J usage is TRBJ1-4; 8 bases fit TRBD1. Per germline, CDR1 SGHRS and CDR2 YFSETQ. This CDR3 is built from 14 residues. With 2 bases clipped from V and 7 bases from J, the junction kept 4 bases outside the gene matches. The CDR3 spells CASSLDRGGEKLFF. The CDR3 bases are TGCGCCAGCAGCTTAGACAGGGGAGGTGAAAAACTGTTTTTT.

The chain combines TRBV7-9 with TRBJ2-3; D call uncertain. The germline V gene encodes CDR1 SEHNR and CDR2 FQNEAQ (reference sequence). Trimming shortened V by 8 bases and J by 4 bases, and 16 bases separated the two germline ends. This CDR3 region has 14 residues. The CDR3 reads CASSNGGYSDTQYF. For the CDR3, the DNA is TGTGCCAGCTCGAACGGCGGTTATTCAGATACGCAGTATTTT. The whole variable domain, remainder taken from reference TRBV7-9 and TRBJ2-3, is DTGVSQNPRHKITKRGQNVTFRCDPISEHNRLYWYRQTLGQGPEFLTYFQNEAQLEKSRLLSDRFSAERPKGSFSTLEIQRTEQGDSAMYLCASSNGGYSDTQYFGPGTRLTVL.

Only a few counts were recorded for this clone. This chain links TRBV7-9 with TRBJ2-5, with D unclear. CDR3 size: 12 residues. V was trimmed by 1 base and J by 6 bases, leaving 6 bases between them. From germline, CDR1 is SEHNR and CDR2 FQNEAQ (reference sequence). CDR3 bases: TGTGCCAGCAGCTTAGAGCCTCAGACCCAGTACTTC. Its translation: CASSLEPQTQYF.

The chain couples TRBV7-9 to TRBJ2-7; D call uncertain. In germline, CDR1 is SEHNR, CDR2 FQNEAQ (reference sequence). The V and J ends lost 6 bases and 3 bases respectively, with 12 bases between them. The CDR3 runs 13 residues. CDR3 loop: CASSPLASYEQYF. The CDR3 DNA is TGTGCCAGCAGTCCTTTGGCTAGCTACGAGCAGTACTTC.

The V gene is TRBV19, the J gene TRBJ2-3; D remains unclear. Trimming pared 5 bases from V and 2 bases from J, leaving 8 bases between. This CDR3 comprises 13 residues. Germline V gene sequence: CDR1 LNHDA, CDR2 SQIVND (reference sequence). The CDR3, as DNA: TGTGCCAGTAGTGCCCCTAACACAGATACGCAGTATTTT. The encoded protein is CASSAPNTDTQYF.

The count of this clone is one. The chain employs TRBV27 and TRBJ2-1, with TRBD2 identical over 9 bases. Trimming removed 1 base from V and 10 bases from J; junction bases left unmatched: 8. The V gene's germline CDR1 is MNHEY and CDR2 SMNVEV (reference sequence). This CDR3 is built from 15 residues. The CDR3 reads CASSLLSGGPGEQFF. The CDR3, as DNA: TGTGCCAGCAGTTTATTGAGCGGGGGGCCGGGGGAGCAGTTCTTC.

The chain uses TRBV7-8 and TRBJ2-2, with a weak D call TRBD2 (6 bases). The germline gives CDR1 SGHVS, CDR2 FQNEAQ. This CDR3 region has 15 residues. Trimming removed 1 base from V and 1 base from J, with 7 bases in between. The CDR3 here is CASSLGGGNTGELFF. DNA for the CDR3: TGTGCCAGCAGCTTAGGGGGAGGGAACACCGGGGAGCTGTTTTTT.

The table lists this clone with a few counts. The rearrangement links TRBV4-2 to TRBJ1-2; no clear D. Germline-derived CDR1 and CDR2 are LGHNA and YNFKEQ. This CDR3 is built from 14 residues. Trimming left V 3 bases short and J 6 bases short, with 14 bases between. The CDR3 DNA follows: TGTGCCAGCAGCCATGAAGGGCCGGAGGATGGCTACACCTTC. Its protein is CASSHEGPEDGYTF.

This sequence joins TRBV11-1 and TRBJ1-6; D perhaps matches TRBD1 (5 bases). The CDR3 extends over 12 amino acids. The V gene's germline CDR1 is SGHAT and CDR2 FQDESV (reference sequence). V shed 5 bases and J shed 8 bases, with 7 bases lying between them. The CDR3 spells CASSLRDSPLHF. The CDR3 DNA sequence: TGTGCCAGCAGCCTCAGGGATTCACCCCTCCACTTT. Based on the CDR3 plus reference TRBV11-1 and TRBJ1-6, the full variable domain is EAEVAQSPRYKITEKSQAVAFWCDPISGHATLYWYRQILGQGPELLVQFQDESVVDDSQLPKDRFSAERLKGVDSTLKIQPAELGDSAMYLCASSLRDSPLHFGNGTRLTVT.

This chain connects TRBV7-9 to TRBJ1-6; maybe TRBD1 (6 bases). The CDR3 is 16 residues long. CDR1 is SEHNR, CDR2 FQNEAQ, per germline (reference sequence). V was shortened by 0 bases and J by 7 bases, with 13 bases between the two germline ends. The CDR3 DNA is TGTGCCAGCAGCTTAGCATGGGGGCTGGAAAATTCACCCCTCCACTTT. It yields the protein CASSLAWGLENSPLHF. Based on the CDR3 plus reference TRBV7-9 and TRBJ1-6, the full variable domain is DTGVSQNPRHKITKRGQNVTFRCDPISEHNRLYWYRQTLGQGPEFLTYFQNEAQLEKSRLLSDRFSAERPKGSFSTLEIQRTEQGDSAMYLCASSLAWGLENSPLHFGNGTRLTVT.

V gene TRBV21-1 combines with J gene TRBJ2-7; the table's D call TRBD2 went unverified against the DNA. TRBV21-1 is reported as a pseudogene. CDR3 length: 16 amino acids. CDR3 loop: CASSKVGSGGSYEQYF. The CDR3 DNA is TGTGCCAGCAGCAAAGTGGGTAGCGGTGGCTCCTACGAGCAGTACTTC.